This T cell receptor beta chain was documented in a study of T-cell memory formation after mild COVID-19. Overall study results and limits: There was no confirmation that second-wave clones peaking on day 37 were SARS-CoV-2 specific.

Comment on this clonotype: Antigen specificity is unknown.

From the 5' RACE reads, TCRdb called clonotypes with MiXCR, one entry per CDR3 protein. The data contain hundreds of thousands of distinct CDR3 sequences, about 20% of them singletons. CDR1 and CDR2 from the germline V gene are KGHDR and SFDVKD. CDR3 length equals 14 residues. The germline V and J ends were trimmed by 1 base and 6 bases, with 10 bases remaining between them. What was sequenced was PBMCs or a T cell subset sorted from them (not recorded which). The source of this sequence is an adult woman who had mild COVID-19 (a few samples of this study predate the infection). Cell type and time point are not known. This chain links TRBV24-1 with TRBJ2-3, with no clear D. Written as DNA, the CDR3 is TGTGCCACCAGTGATTTAGACGGATTCGATACGCAGTATTTT. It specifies CATSDLDGFDTQYF.